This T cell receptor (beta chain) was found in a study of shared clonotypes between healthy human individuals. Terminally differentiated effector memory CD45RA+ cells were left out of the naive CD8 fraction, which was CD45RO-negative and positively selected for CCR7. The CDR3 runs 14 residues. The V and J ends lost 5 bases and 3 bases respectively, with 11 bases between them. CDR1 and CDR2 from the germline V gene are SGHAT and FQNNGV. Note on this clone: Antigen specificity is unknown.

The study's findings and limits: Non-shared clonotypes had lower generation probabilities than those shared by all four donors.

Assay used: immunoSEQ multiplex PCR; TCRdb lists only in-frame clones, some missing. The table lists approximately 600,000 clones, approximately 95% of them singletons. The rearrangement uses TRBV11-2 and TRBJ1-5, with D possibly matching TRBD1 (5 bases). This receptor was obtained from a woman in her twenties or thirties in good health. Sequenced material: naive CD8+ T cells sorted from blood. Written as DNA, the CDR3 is TGTGCCAGCAGCCTCGGGACGGTCAATCAGCCCCAGCATTTT. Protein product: CASSLGTVNQPQHF.